This T cell receptor (beta chain) was documented in a study of T cells after yellow fever vaccination. About the study: Fractions of limited cellularity were prepared by means of SMART-Seq v4 Ultra Low Input. General study findings and limits: A limited proportion of clonotypes was detected within both the CD4 and CD8 compartments.

Template-switching 5'RACE yielded the TCR cDNA; a universal primer site and UMIs were added in the process. TCRdb redid the calling of the 5' RACE reads with MiXCR, one entry per CDR3 protein. The profile shows 550,000 to 750,000 distinct CDR3 sequences, approximately 12% of them singletons. CDR3 length equals 14 residues. Looked up from germline, CDR1 is SGHDT and CDR2 is YYEEEE. V lost 3 bases and J lost 6; bases outside the gene matches: 6. This clonotype has only a few counts. Antigen: not known. The sequenced sample was PBMCs, obtained on the day of the yellow fever booster vaccination. The source is a man aged 30 to 45 who received the YFV17D yellow fever vaccine. The chain couples TRBV5-6 to TRBJ2-1, with 7 bases identical to TRBD2. The CDR3 loop is CASSSWGGGNEQFF. In DNA, the CDR3 is TGTGCCAGCAGCTCGTGGGGGGGAGGCAATGAGCAGTTCTTC.